Following are 10 T cell receptor beta chains from one sample sequenced in a study of blood T cells in healthy people across ages. Together with a sample-barcoded 5' primer, a J-beta primer mix was included in a second PCR lasting about 7 to 12 cycles. TCRdb fed the 5' RACE reads into MiXCR, producing one record per CDR3 protein. The sample yields roughly 1,500,000 distinct CDR3 sequences, around 42% seen once. Sequencing used blood. These receptors all come from a woman under 30 in good health.

This rearrangement joins TRBV3-1 to TRBJ1-1; no clear D. CDR1 LGHDT and CDR2 YNNKEL come from the germline V gene (reference sequence). The CDR3 runs to 14 residues. Trimming cost V 2 bases and J 1 base, with 8 bases left between them. The CDR3 nucleotides read TGTGCCAGCAGCCAACCAGCCCCGAACACTGAAGCTTTCTTT. It codes for CASSQPAPNTEAFF. The complete variable domain, with remaining parts taken from reference TRBV3-1 and TRBJ1-1, reads DTAVSQTPKYLVTQMGNDKSIKCEQNLGHDTMYWYKQDSKKFLKIMFSYNNKELIINETVPNRFSPKSPDKAHLNLHINSLELGDSAVYFCASSQPAPNTEAFFGQGTRLTVV.

The V and J genes are TRBV20-1 and TRBJ2-5; D possibly corresponds to TRBD2 (6 bases). Per germline, CDR1 DFQATT and CDR2 SNEGSKA (reference sequence). CDR3 length: 14 amino acids. The V end lost 2 bases, the J end lost 4 bases, and 14 bases lay between the germline ends. The CDR3 coding sequence is TGCAGTGCTAGACGGGGGTCAGTTGGAGAGACCCAGTACTTC. It codes for CSARRGSVGETQYF.

Ten or more counts support this clonotype. The chain uses TRBV10-3 and TRBJ2-5, with TRBD2 as a possible D gene (5 bases). The CDR3 extends over 14 amino acids. The germline V gene encodes CDR1 ENHRY and CDR2 SYGVKD. V lost 4 bases and J lost 1, with 10 bases in between. The CDR3 loop reads CAISVGNSQETQYF. As DNA, the CDR3 is TGTGCCATCAGTGTCGGGAACAGCCAAGAGACCCAGTACTTC.

In its sample, this clonotype was seen a few times. The J gene is TRBJ1-2, the V gene TRBV5-5; TRBD1 agrees at 7 bases. This CDR3 region has 14 residues. Looked up from germline, CDR1 is SGHKS and CDR2 is YYEKEE (reference sequence). With V trimmed by 0 bases and J by 5 bases, 4 bases remained unmatched. CDR3 residues: CASSLVTTGYGYTF. The CDR3 bases are TGTGCCAGCAGCTTGGTTACGACAGGGTATGGCTACACCTTC.

The table lists this clonotype with a few counts. This chain connects TRBV9 to TRBJ1-1; 7 positions match TRBD1. With 4 bases clipped from V and 6 bases from J, the junction kept 9 bases outside the gene matches. Germline values: CDR1 SGDLS, CDR2 YYNGEE. The CDR3 loop spans 14 amino acids. The DNA of the CDR3 is TGTGCCAGCAGCCCAGGGGGGAGTCCCCCTGAAGCTTTCTTT. It translates to CASSPGGSPPEAFF.

The rearrangement links TRBV7-2 to TRBJ2-2, with 10 positions matching TRBD2. The V and J ends lost 3 bases and 1 base, in that order; junction bases with no gene match: 11. Per germline, CDR1 SGHTA and CDR2 FQGNSA. This CDR3 comprises 19 residues. CDR3 bases: TGTGCCAGCAGCTTGCCTGCGGAGCGGGAGGGTGGGAACACCGGGGAGCTGTTTTTT. Protein: CASSLPAEREGGNTGELFF.

This clonotype was picked up a small number of times. The genes are TRBV4-1 and TRBJ2-3; tentatively, D is TRBD1 (6 bases). Germline CDR1 reads MGHRA; CDR2 reads YSYEKL. The CDR3 totals 15 residues. V was trimmed by 7 bases and J by 0 bases, leaving 14 bases between them. The CDR3 DNA sequence: TGCGCCAGCAAACCGGGGACACTTAGCACAGATACGCAGTATTTT. The encoded protein is CASKPGTLSTDTQYF.

Note on this clonotype: One end of the junction is discordant with germline, which a read error may explain. The chain recombines TRBV7-6 with TRBJ1-4; no clear D. Germline assignment: CDR1 SGHVS and CDR2 FNYEAQ. The CDR3 is made up of 14 amino acids. The chain's CDR3 is CATSPEGNGEKLFF. CDR3 coding DNA: TGTGCCACCAGCCCAGAGGGAAACGGTGAAAAACTGTTTTTT.

This clonotype came up many times. This chain uses TRBV29-1 with TRBJ2-7; D may correspond to TRBD1 or TRBD2 (5 bases each). CDR1 is SQVTM and CDR2 is ANQGSEA in the germline V gene. The V end lost 4 bases, the J end lost 6 bases, and 10 bases lay between the germline ends. The CDR3 has 11 amino acids. CDR3 protein: CSVVSRGEQYF. For the CDR3, the DNA is TGCAGCGTTGTATCGAGGGGCGAGCAGTACTTC.

This clonotype was seen once. The V and J genes are TRBV9 and TRBJ1-2; 8 bases fit TRBD1. The CDR3 consists of 14 residues. Trimming cost V 6 bases and J 4 bases; bases outside gene matches: 8. Germline CDR1 SGDLS, CDR2 YYNGEE. DNA for the CDR3: TGTGCCAGCAAATTAAGTGGACAGGGCTATGGCTACACCTTC. Protein: CASKLSGQGYGYTF.